Shown below are 10 T cell receptor beta chains from a single sample sequenced in a study of CD8+CD57+ T cells in acquired aplastic anemia. Patients selected for sequencing had displayed CD8+CD57+ cell expansion by flow cytometry. Genomic DNA constituted the template upon which TCR beta VDJ and CDR3 profiling was performed. MiXCR was run by TCRdb on the reads, yielding one entry per CDR3 protein. The data show roughly 290,000 distinct CDR3 sequences, around three fifths seen once. Sequencing was carried out using sorted CD4+, CD8+, or CD8+CD57+ T cells (not recorded which) from PBMCs. All receptors come from a human donor with aplastic anemia.

This clonotype came up once. This chain connects TRBV29-1 to TRBJ1-1, with a possible D match to TRBD1 (6 bases). This CDR3 is 12 amino acids long. The ends were cut back, 4 bases at V and 7 bases at J, with 13 bases in the middle. Per the germline V gene, CDR1 is SQVTM and CDR2 is ANQGSEA. DNA of the CDR3: TGCAGCGTTGGAGGGGGGGCCCATGAAGCTTTCTTT. Translating gives CSVGGGAHEAFF.

The V call is TRBV5-5, the J call TRBJ1-2; possibly TRBD1 for D (6 bases). This CDR3 has 15 residues. Trimming pared 0 bases from V and 3 bases from J, leaving 12 bases between. Germline V gene data show CDR1 as SGHKS and CDR2 as YYEKEE (reference sequence). Here the CDR3 reads CASSLAGDRDYGYTF. CDR3 nucleotide sequence: TGTGCCAGCAGCTTGGCAGGGGATCGCGACTATGGCTACACCTTC.

The J gene is TRBJ1-1, the V gene TRBV3-1, with TRBD1 matching 9 bases. The germline gives CDR1 LGHDT, CDR2 YNNKEL (reference sequence). This CDR3 has 15 amino acids. V lost 3 bases to trimming and J lost 3 bases; unmatched junction nucleotides: 5. DNA of the CDR3: TGTGCCAGCAGCCACTCGGGACAGGGACACACTGAAGCTTTCTTT. Residues: CASSHSGQGHTEAFF. The full variable domain, in which reference TRBV3-1 and TRBJ1-1 provide the parts outside the CDR3, is DTAVSQTPKYLVTQMGNDKSIKCEQNLGHDTMYWYKQDSKKFLKIMFSYNNKELIINETVPNRFSPKSPDKAHLNLHINSLELGDSAVYFCASSHSGQGHTEAFFGQGTRLTVV.

V and J are TRBV6-1 and TRBJ2-1; 14 bases line up with TRBD2. Germline V gene lookup returns CDR1 MNHNS and CDR2 SASEGT. V shed 1 base and J 6 bases; nucleotides not matched to a gene: 8. The CDR3 is 18 amino acids. As DNA, the CDR3 is TGTGCCAGCAGTGAAGGACTAGCGGGGGGGCGAGTGACCAATGAGCAGTTCTTC. This gives the protein CASSEGLAGGRVTNEQFF.

The chain recombines TRBV20-1 with TRBJ2-5; maybe TRBD1 (6 bases). The CDR3 extends over 15 amino acids. Trimming took off 1 base at V and 1 base at J, with 13 bases between the two ends. Germline V gene lookup returns CDR1 DFQATT and CDR2 SNEGSKA (reference sequence). The CDR3 DNA reads TGCAGTGCTAGAGGCGTGACAGGCCGCCAAGAGACCCAGTACTTC. Residues: CSARGVTGRQETQYF.

The V call is TRBV10-3, the J call TRBJ1-5, with TRBD1 as a possible D gene (5 bases). The CDR3 loop spans 14 amino acids. The V end lost 2 bases, the J end lost 8 bases, and 13 bases lay between the germline ends. Germline CDR1 ENHRY, CDR2 SYGVKD. CDR3 sequence reads: CAISEDDRNKPQHF. The DNA for the CDR3 is TGTGCCATCAGTGAGGACGACAGAAATAAGCCCCAGCATTTT.

This clonotype is medium-sized within its sample. At one end, the junction sequence differs from germline, possibly due to a read error. J is TRBJ2-1 and V is TRBV20-1; unclear D gene. CDR1 is DFQATT, CDR2 SNEGSKA, per germline (reference sequence). The CDR3 is made up of 11 amino acids. CDR3 nucleotides: TGCAGTGCTCCATTGCTTACCCGAAGCGTCTTC. Translation gives CSAPLLTRSVF.

J is TRBJ2-7 and V is TRBV19, with D tentatively TRBD1 (6 bases). Germline V gene data show CDR1 as LNHDA and CDR2 as SQIVND (reference sequence). V shed 4 bases and J shed 7 bases, with 11 bases lying between them. CDR3 size: 12 residues. In DNA form, the CDR3 reads TGTGCCAGTAGTACCGCTAGGGGGGAGCAGTACTTC. Protein product: CASSTARGEQYF.

This clonotype was seen ten or more times. V usage is TRBV9 and J usage is TRBJ2-1, with a weak D call TRBD2 (6 bases). The V end was cut by 2 bases, the J end by 1 base, with 10 bases between. Looked up from germline, CDR1 is SGDLS and CDR2 is YYNGEE. There are 15 residues in the CDR3. DNA of the CDR3: TGTGCCAGCAGCGTCAGGCTAGCGTCCTACAATGAGCAGTTCTTC. Amino acid sequence: CASSVRLASYNEQFF.

Many counts were recorded for this clonotype. This chain uses TRBV5-6 with TRBJ2-7; TRBD1 might be the D (5 bases). From germline, CDR1 is SGHDT and CDR2 YYEEEE. V lost 1 base, J lost 2 bases, and 19 bases lay in between. The CDR3 length is 17 residues. For the CDR3, the DNA is TGTGCCAGCAGCTTGTTTGGGGCAGGGTGGACCCCCTACGAGCAGTACTTC. Its translation is CASSLFGAGWTPYEQYF.